These 2 T cell receptor beta chains were all obtained from the same sample, sequenced in a study of blood T cells in healthy people across ages. Together with a sample-barcoded 5' primer, a J-beta primer mix was included in a second PCR lasting about 6 to 11 cycles. TCRdb fed the 5' RACE reads into MiXCR, producing one record per CDR3 protein. The sample holds more than 650,000 distinct CDR3 sequences; about 53% are singletons and the top ten take approximately 41%. Specimen: blood. These receptors came from a man older than 75 in good health.

This clonotype was seen only a few times. The chain links TRBV9 to TRBJ1-1, with D maybe TRBD1 (5 bases). The CDR3 is 16 amino acids. Germline loops: CDR1 SGDLS, CDR2 YYNGEE. Trimming shortened V by 4 bases and J by 0 bases, and 16 bases separated the two germline ends. The CDR3 DNA sequence: TGTGCCAGCAGCCCCCGGCAGGGCAGGGTGAACACTGAAGCTTTCTTT. Amino acid sequence: CASSPRQGRVNTEAFF.

This chain links TRBV28 with TRBJ2-7, with D maybe TRBD1 (7 bases). The CDR3 is 23 amino acids. Germline V gene sequence: CDR1 MDHEN, CDR2 SYDVKM. V lost 1 base and J lost 0, with 34 bases in between. The CDR3 protein is CASSLSFQFGGTRQGKSSYEQYF. DNA for the CDR3: TGTGCCAGCAGTTTATCCTTTCAATTTGGGGGGACGCGACAGGGTAAGAGCTCCTACGAGCAGTACTTC.